This T cell receptor (beta chain) is from a study of blood T cell repertoires in COVID-19. Study summary: Collection of acute and convalescent COVID-19 samples took place in the United States, Italy and Spain.

Germline CDR1 SGHAT, CDR2 FQNNGV. J lost 6 bases, V lost 5 bases, and 6 bases had no gene match. The CDR3 contains 16 residues. The cohort comprised adults aged roughly 18 to 95 years residing in about two dozen US areas. Using immunoSEQ multiplex PCR, the repertoire was profiled, and TCRdb retains in-frame clones only, with some absent. The repertoire holds around 250,000 clones, with about 82% as singletons. The chain couples TRBV11-2 to TRBJ2-3; TRBD2 aligns across 15 bases. Material for sequencing was PBMCs or T cells enriched from blood (not recorded which). This clonotype was sampled from a woman aged 50 to 60 who had recovered from COVID-19. This chain's CDR3 is CASSPGTSGGLDTQYF. The DNA of the CDR3 is TGTGCCAGCAGCCCCGGGACTAGCGGGGGGTTGGATACGCAGTATTTT.